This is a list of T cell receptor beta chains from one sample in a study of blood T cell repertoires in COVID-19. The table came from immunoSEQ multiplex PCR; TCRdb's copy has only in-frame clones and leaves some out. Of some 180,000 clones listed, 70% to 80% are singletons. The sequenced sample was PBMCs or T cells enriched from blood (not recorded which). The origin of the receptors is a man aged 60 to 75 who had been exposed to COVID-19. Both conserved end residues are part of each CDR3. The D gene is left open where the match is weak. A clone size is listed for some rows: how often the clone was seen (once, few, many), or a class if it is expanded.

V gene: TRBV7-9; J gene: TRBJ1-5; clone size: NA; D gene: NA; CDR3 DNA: TGTGCCAGCAGCCCCCTAAGGGAGTTATGGTCGAGCAATCAGCCCCAGCATTTT; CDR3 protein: CASSPLRELWSSNQPQHF
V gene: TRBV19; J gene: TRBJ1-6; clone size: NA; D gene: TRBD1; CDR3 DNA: TGTGCCAGTAGTATGGAGACAGGGGTGAATTCACCCCTCCACTTT; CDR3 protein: CASSMETGVNSPLHF
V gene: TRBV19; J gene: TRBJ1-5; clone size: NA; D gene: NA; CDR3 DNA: TGTGCCGCCTCCCCAGGCTCCGTTTATAGCAATCAGCCCCAGCATTTT; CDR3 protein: CAASPGSVYSNQPQHF
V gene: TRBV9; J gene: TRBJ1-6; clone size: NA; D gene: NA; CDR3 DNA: TGTGCCAGCAGCGTAGGGAGTTCACCCCTCCACTTT; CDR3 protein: CASSVGSSPLHF
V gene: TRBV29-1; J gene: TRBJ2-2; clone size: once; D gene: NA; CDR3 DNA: TGCAGCGTTGTGGGGGGAGTTGCCACCGGGGAGCTGTTTTTT; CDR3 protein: CSVVGGVATGELFF
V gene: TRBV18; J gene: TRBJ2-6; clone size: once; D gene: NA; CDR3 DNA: TGTGCCAGCTCACCATCCCAGTCTGGGGCCAACGTCCTGACTTTC; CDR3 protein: CASSPSQSGANVLTF
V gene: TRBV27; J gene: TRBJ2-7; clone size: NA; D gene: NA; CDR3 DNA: TGTGCCAGCAGCCCGGCAGGTAGCTCCTACGAGCAGTACTTC; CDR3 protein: CASSPAGSSYEQYF
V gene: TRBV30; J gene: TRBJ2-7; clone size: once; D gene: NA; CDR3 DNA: TGTGCCTGGAGTGACTCCCTGAGCTCCTACGAGCAGTACTTC; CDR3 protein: CAWSDSLSSYEQYF
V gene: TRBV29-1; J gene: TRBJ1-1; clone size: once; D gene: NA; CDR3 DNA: TGCAGCGTTGGTGAGGGGAACACTGAAGCTTTCTTT; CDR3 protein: CSVGEGNTEAFF
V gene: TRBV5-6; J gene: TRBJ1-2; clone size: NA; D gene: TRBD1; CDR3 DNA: TGTGCCAGCAGCGACACAGGGGAAGGCTACACCTTC; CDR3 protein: CASSDTGEGYTF
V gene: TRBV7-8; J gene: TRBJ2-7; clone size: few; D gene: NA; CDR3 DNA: TGTGCCAGCAGCTTAGCAACAGGGGAGGTTGCCTACGAGCAGTACTTC; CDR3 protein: CASSLATGEVAYEQYF
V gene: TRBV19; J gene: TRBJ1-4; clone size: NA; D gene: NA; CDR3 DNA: TGTGCCAGTAGTCCAAACAGGAATGAAAAACTGTTTTTT; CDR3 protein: CASSPNRNEKLFF
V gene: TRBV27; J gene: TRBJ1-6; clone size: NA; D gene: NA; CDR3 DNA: TGTGCCAGCAGTTTGGGGCAGAGCTCCTATAATTCACCCCTCCACTTT; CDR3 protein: CASSLGQSSYNSPLHF
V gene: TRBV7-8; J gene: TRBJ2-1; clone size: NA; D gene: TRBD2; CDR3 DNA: TGTGCCAGCAGCTTACCGGCTAGCGGGAGTTCCTACAATGAGCAGTTCTTC; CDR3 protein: CASSLPASGSSYNEQFF
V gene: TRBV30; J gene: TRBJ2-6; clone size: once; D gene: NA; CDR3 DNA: TGTGCCCTCGACGCGGGACCAAGTTTTTCCTCTGGGGCCAACGTCCTGACTTTC; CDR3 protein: CALDAGPSFSSGANVLTF
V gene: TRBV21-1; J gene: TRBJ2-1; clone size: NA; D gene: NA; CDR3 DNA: TGTGCCAGCAGCAGAGCCGGGACTAGCGGTATCTCCTACAATGAGCAGTTCTTC; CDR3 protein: CASSRAGTSGISYNEQFF
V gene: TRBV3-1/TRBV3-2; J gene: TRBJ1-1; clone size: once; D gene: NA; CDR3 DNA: TGTGCCAGCAGCCAAATTAGCGGGAACACTGAAGCTTTCTTT; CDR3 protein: CASSQISGNTEAFF